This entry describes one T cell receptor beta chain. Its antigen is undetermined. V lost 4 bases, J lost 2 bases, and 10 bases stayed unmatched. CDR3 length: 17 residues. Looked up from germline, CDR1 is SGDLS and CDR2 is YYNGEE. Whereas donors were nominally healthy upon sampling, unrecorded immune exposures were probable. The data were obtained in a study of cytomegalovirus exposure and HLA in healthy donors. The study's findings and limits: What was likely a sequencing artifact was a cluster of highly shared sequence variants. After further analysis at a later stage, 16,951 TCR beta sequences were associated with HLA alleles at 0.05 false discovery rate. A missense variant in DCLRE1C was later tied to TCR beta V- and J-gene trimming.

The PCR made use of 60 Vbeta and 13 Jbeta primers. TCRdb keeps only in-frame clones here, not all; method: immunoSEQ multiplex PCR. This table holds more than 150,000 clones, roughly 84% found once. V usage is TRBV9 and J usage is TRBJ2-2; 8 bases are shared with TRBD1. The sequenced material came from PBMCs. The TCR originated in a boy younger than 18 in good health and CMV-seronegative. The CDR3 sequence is CASSFPRTGTNTGELFF. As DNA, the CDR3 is TGTGCCAGCAGCTTCCCGCGGACAGGGACAAACACCGGGGAGCTGTTTTTT.